This TCR beta chain was sequenced in a study of blood T cell repertoires in COVID-19. Study as a whole: The United States, Italy and Spain supplied acute and convalescent COVID-19 samples.

In the original analysis: Researchers report that nucleated cell counts were estimated from reference gene primer amplification. Libraries were prepared by immunoSEQ multiplex PCR; TCRdb keeps only in-frame clonotypes and omits some of them. D and trimming were read from the DNA, whereas the V and J calls and clone size are those reported in that table. The table lists hundreds of thousands of clones, 87% of them singletons. CDR1 SEHNR and CDR2 FQNEAQ come from the germline V gene (reference sequence). CDR3 length: 15 amino acids. V shed 5 bases and J shed 2 bases, with 15 bases lying between them. The rearrangement joins TRBV7-9 to TRBJ1-1; D may be TRBD1 (6 bases). Sequenced sample: PBMCs or T cells enriched from blood (not recorded which). The source of this sequence is a woman aged 18-35 years who had recovered from COVID-19. CDR3 nucleotide sequence: TGTGCCAGCAGCGGCCGGGACACAAGTAACACTGAAGCTTTCTTT. Its translation: CASSGRDTSNTEAFF.